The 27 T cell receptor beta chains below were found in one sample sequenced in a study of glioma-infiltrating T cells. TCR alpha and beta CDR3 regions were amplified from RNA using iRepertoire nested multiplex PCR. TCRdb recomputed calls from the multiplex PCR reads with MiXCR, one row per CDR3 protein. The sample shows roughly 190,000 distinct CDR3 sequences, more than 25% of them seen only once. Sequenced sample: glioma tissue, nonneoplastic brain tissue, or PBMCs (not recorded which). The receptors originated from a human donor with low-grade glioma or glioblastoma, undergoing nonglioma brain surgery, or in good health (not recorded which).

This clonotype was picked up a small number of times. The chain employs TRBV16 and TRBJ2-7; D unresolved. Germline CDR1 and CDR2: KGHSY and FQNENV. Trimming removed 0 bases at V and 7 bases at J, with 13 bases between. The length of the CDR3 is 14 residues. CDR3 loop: CASSQSGMFGEQYF. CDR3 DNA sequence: TGTGCCAGCAGCCAATCGGGCATGTTTGGTGAGCAGTACTTC. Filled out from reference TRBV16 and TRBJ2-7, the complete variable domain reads GEEVAQTPKHLVRGEGQKAKLYCAPIKGHSYVFWYQQVLKNEFKFLISFQNENVFDETGMPKERFSAKCLPNSPCSLEIQATKLEDSAVYFCASSQSGMFGEQYFGPGTRLTVT.

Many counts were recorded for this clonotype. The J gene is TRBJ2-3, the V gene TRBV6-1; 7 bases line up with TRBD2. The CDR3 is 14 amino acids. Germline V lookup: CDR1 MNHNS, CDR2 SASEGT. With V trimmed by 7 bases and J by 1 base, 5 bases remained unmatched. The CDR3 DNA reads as TGTGCCAGCAAATCTAGCGGAGGCACAGATACGCAGTATTTT. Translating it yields CASKSSGGTDTQYF.

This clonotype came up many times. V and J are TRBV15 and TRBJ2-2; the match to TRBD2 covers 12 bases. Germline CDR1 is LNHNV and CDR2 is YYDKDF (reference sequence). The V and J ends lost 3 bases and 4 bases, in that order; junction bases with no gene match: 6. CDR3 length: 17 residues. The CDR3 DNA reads TGTGCCACCAGCAGGGGTACTAGCGGGAGGTTCACCGGGGAGCTGTTTTTT. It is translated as CATSRGTSGRFTGELFF. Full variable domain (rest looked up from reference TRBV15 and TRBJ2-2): DAMVIQNPRYQVTQFGKPVTLSCSQTLNHNVMYWYQQKSSQAPKLLFHYYDKDFNNEADTPDNFQSRRPNTSFCFLDIRSPGLGDTAMYLCATSRGTSGRFTGELFFGEGSRLTVL.

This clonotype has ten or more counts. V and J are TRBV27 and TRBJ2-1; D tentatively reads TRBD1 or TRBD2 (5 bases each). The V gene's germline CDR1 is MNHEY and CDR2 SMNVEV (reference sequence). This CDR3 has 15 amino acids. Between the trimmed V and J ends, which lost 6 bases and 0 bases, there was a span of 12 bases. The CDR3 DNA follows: TGTGCCAGCAGCGGGGCCGAGGTCTCCTACAATGAGCAGTTCTTC. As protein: CASSGAEVSYNEQFF.

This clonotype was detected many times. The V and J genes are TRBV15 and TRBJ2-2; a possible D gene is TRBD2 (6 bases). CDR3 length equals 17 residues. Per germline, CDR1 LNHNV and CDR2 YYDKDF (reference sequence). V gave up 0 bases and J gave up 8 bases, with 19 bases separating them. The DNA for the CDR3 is TGTGCCACCAGCAGAGATAGGGCTAGCGACTTATCTGGGGAGCTGTTTTTT. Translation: CATSRDRASDLSGELFF.

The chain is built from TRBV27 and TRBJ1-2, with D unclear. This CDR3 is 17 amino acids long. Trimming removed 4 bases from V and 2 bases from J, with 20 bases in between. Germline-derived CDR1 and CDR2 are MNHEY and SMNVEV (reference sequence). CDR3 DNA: TGTGCCAGCAGTTCGACGCTAGCGGGAGCGGGGAACTATGGCTACACCTTC. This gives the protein CASSSTLAGAGNYGYTF.

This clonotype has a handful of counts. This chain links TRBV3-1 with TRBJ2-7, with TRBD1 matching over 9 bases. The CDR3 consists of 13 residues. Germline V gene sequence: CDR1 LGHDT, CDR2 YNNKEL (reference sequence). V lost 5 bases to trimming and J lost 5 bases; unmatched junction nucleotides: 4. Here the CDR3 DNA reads TGTGCCAGCAGCTACCGGACAGGGGACGAGCAGTACTTC. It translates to CASSYRTGDEQYF.

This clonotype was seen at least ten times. The CDR3 DNA follows: TGTGCCAGCAGAAATACAGGGGCCTACTACAATGAGCAGTTCTTC. Protein sequence: CASRNTGAYYNEQFF. This chain uses TRBV6-1 with TRBJ2-1; TRBD1 agrees at 7 bases. In germline, CDR1 is MNHNS, CDR2 SASEGT. Trimming removed 6 bases from V and 3 bases from J; junction bases left unmatched: 8. The CDR3 has 15 amino acids.

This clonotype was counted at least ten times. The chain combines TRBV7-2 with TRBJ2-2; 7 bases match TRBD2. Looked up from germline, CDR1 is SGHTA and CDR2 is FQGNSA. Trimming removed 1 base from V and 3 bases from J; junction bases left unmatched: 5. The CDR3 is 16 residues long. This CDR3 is CASSLGTRPDTGELFF. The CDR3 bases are TGTGCCAGCAGCTTAGGGACTAGGCCCGACACCGGGGAGCTGTTTTTT. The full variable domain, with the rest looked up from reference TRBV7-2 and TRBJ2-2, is GAGVSQSPSNKVTEKGKDVELRCDPISGHTALYWYRQSLGQGLEFLIYFQGNSAPDKSGLPSDRFSAERTGGSVSTLTIQRTQQEDSAVYLCASSLGTRPDTGELFFGEGSRLTVL.

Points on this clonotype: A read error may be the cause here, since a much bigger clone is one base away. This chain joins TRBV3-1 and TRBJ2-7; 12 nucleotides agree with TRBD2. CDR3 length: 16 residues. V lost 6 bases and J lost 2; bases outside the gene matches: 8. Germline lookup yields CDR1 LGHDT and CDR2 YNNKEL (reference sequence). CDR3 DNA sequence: TGTGCCAGCAGTCTCGGACTAGCGGGATCTACCTACGAGCAGTACTTC. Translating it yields CASSLGLAGSTYEQYF.

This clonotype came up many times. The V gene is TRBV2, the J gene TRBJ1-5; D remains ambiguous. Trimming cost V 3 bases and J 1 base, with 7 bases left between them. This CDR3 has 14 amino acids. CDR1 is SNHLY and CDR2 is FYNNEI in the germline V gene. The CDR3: CASSERWSNQPQHF. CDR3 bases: TGTGCCAGCAGTGAGCGCTGGAGCAATCAGCCCCAGCATTTT.

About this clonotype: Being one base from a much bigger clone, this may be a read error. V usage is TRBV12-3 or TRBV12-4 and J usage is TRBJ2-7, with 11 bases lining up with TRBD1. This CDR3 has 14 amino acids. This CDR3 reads CASSRGQGAYEHYF. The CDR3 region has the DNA TGTGCCAGCAGTCGTGGACAGGGGGCGTACGAGCATTACTTC.

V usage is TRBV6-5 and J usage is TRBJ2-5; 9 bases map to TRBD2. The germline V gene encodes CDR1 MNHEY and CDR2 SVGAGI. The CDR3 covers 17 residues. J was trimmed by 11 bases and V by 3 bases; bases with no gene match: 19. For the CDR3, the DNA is TGTGCCAGCAGTTATTTCCTAGCGGGAATTTTAGAAGAGGCTCAGTACTTC. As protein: CASSYFLAGILEEAQYF.

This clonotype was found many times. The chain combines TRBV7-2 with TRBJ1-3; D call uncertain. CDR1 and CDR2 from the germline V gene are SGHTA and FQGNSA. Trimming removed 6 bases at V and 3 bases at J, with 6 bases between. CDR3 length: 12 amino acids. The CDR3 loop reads CASRILGNTIYF. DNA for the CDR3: TGTGCCAGCAGGATCCTTGGAAACACCATATATTTT.

This CDR3 reads CASSESGSSYEQYF. CDR3 sequence (DNA): TGTGCCAGCAGTGAATCGGGGAGCTCCTACGAGCAGTACTTC. The gene calls are TRBV6-1 and TRBJ2-7; D is perhaps TRBD2 (5 bases). V gave up 2 bases and J gave up 0 bases, with 8 bases separating them. Per the germline V gene, CDR1 is MNHNS and CDR2 is SASEGT. This CDR3 region has 14 residues.

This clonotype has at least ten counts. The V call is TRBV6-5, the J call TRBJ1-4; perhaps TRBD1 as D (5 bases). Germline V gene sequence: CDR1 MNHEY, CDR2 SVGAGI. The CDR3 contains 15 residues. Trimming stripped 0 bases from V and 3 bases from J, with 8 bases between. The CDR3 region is CASSYSLQANEKLFF. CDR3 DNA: TGTGCCAGCAGTTACTCGTTACAGGCTAATGAAAAACTGTTTTTT.

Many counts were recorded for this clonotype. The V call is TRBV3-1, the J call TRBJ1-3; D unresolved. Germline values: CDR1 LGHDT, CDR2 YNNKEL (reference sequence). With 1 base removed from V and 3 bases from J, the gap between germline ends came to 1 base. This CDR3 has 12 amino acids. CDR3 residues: CASSQGGNTIYF. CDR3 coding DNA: TGTGCCAGCAGCCAAGGTGGAAACACCATATATTTT.

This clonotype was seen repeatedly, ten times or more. In nucleotides, the CDR3 is TGTGCCAGCAGCCAAGAAGGTCAAGTGGATACGCAGTATTTT. It codes for CASSQEGQVDTQYF. The rearrangement joins TRBV4-2 to TRBJ2-3, with unresolved D. Germline lookup yields CDR1 LGHNA and CDR2 YNFKEQ. The CDR3 covers 14 residues. Trimming shortened V by 0 bases and J by 6 bases, and 10 bases separated the two germline ends.

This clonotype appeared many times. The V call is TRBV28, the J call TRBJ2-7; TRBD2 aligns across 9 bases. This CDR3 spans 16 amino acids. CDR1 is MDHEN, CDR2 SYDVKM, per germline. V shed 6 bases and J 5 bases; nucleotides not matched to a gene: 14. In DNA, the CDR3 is TGTGCCAGCAGCCCCACCCTGGCGGGAGGGGCCCACGAGCAGTACTTC. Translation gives CASSPTLAGGAHEQYF.

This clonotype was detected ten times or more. The chain's CDR3 is CASSLGQGARETQYF. The CDR3 bases are TGTGCCAGCAGTTTAGGACAGGGGGCGCGGGAGACCCAGTACTTC. The J gene is TRBJ2-5, the V gene TRBV12-3 or TRBV12-4, with 10 bases aligning to TRBD1. J was trimmed by 5 bases and V by 1 base; bases with no gene match: 4. The CDR3 has 15 residues.

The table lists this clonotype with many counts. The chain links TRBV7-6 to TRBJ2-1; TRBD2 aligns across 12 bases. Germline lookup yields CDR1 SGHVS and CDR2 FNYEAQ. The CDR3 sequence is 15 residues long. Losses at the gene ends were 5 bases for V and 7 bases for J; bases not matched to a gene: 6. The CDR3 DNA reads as TGTGCCAGCAGCGACCGGACTAGCGGGAAGAATGAGCAGTTCTTC. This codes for CASSDRTSGKNEQFF. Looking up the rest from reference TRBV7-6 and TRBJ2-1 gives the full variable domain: GAGVSQSPRYKVTKRGQDVALRCDPISGHVSLYWYRQALGQGPEFLTYFNYEAQQDKSGLPNDRFSAERPEGSISTLTIQRTEQRDSAMYRCASSDRTSGKNEQFFGPGTRLTVL.

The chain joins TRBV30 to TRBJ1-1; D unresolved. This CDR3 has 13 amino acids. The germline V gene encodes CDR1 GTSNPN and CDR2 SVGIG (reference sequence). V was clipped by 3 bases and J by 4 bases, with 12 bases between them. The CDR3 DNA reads TGTGCCTGGAGCTACATGCACCCCACTGAAGCTTTCTTT. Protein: CAWSYMHPTEAFF.

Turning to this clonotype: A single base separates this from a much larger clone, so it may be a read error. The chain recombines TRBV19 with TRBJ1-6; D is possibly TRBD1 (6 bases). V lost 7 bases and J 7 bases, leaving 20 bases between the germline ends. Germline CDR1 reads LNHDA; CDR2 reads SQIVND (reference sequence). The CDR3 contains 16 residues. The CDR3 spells CASIPLQGSGNSPLHF. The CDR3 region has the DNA TGTGCCAGTATTCCTCTACAGGGTTCTGGAAATTCACCCCTCCACTTT.

The CDR3 DNA sequence: TGTGCCAGCAGCGCGGGATTCTCCCAAGAGACCCAGTACTTC. Translating gives CASSAGFSQETQYF. The rearrangement joins TRBV7-9 to TRBJ2-5; D might be TRBD2 (6 bases). Germline loops: CDR1 SEHNR, CDR2 FQNEAQ (reference sequence). The CDR3 spans 14 residues. Trimming removed 5 bases from V and 1 base from J, with 11 bases in between.

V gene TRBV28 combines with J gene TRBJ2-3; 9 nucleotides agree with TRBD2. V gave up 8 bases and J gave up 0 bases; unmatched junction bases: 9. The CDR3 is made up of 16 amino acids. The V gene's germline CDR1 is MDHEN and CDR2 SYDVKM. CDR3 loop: CASDGTSRASTDTQYF. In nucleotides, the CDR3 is TGTGCCAGCGATGGGACTAGCAGGGCTAGCACAGATACGCAGTATTTT.

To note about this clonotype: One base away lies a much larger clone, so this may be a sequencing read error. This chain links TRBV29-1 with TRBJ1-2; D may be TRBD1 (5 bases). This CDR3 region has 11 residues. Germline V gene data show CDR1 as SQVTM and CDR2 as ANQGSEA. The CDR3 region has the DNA TGCAGCGTTGAAAAGGGGTATGTCTACACCTTC. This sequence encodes CSVEKGYVYTF.

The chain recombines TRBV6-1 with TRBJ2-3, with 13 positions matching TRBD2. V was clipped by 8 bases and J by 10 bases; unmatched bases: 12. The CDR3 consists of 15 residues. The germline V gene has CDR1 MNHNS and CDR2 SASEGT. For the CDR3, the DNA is TGTGCCAGCGGACCGGGACTAGCGGGATCCGATCCGCAGTATTTT. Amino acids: CASGPGLAGSDPQYF.